Below, 6 T cell receptor beta chains from the same sample are listed, as sequenced in a study of control samples from healthy donors and cancer patients. The method was immunoSEQ multiplex PCR; TCRdb's version includes in-frame clones alone and lacks a portion of them. This table has approximately 85,000 clones, roughly nine tenths appearing once. The specimen was blood. These receptors all stem from a woman in her fifties or sixties in good health.

The chain joins TRBV5-8 to TRBJ1-5; D ambiguous. The V end lost 2 bases, the J end lost 3 bases, and 3 bases lay between the germline ends. Germline-derived CDR1 and CDR2 are SGHTS and YDEGEE. There are 12 residues in the CDR3. The CDR3 spells CASSLNNQPQHF. In DNA, the CDR3 is TGTGCCAGCAGCTTAAACAATCAGCCCCAGCATTTT.

The chain carries TRBV3-1 (or the pseudogene TRBV3-2) and TRBJ1-2, with D uncertain. The V gene's germline CDR1 is LGHDT and CDR2 YNNKEL (reference sequence). V was clipped by 6 bases and J by 2 bases, with 13 bases between them. CDR3 length: 14 amino acids. The CDR3 is CASSPILRNYGYTF. CDR3 bases: TGTGCCAGCAGTCCTATCCTCAGGAACTATGGCTACACCTTC.

The V call is TRBV6-6, the J call TRBJ2-7; no clear D. This CDR3 has 14 residues. The V end lost 4 bases, the J end lost 0 bases, and 10 bases lay between the germline ends. Germline values: CDR1 MNHNY, CDR2 SVGAGI (reference sequence). The CDR3 nucleotides are TGTGCCAGCAGTTGGCTCGGCAACTCCTACGAGCAGTACTTC. Encoded protein: CASSWLGNSYEQYF.

The chain recombines TRBV5-8 with TRBJ1-4; TRBD1 matches at 9 bases. This CDR3 region has 14 residues. V lost 6 bases, J lost 7 bases, and 7 bases stayed unmatched. From germline, CDR1 is SGHTS and CDR2 YDEGEE. The DNA for the CDR3 is TGTGCCAGCAATTGGGACAGGGCGGGTGAAAAACTGTTTTTT. It encodes CASNWDRAGEKLFF.

Turning to this clone: The sample carries other DNA sequences with the same CDR3. V gene TRBV2 combines with J gene TRBJ2-7; D unclear. V dropped 0 bases and J dropped 6 bases, with 3 bases sitting between them. Looked up from germline, CDR1 is SNHLY and CDR2 is FYNNEI. The CDR3 extends over 11 amino acids. In nucleotides, the CDR3 is TGTGCCAGCAGTGAAGCGCTCGAGCAGTACTTC. This encodes CASSEALEQYF.

The rearrangement links TRBV30 to TRBJ1-1, with D unclear. V shed 0 bases and J shed 5 bases, with 16 bases lying between them. Germline lookup yields CDR1 GTSNPN and CDR2 SVGIG (reference sequence). This CDR3 is built from 15 residues. The CDR3 bases are TGTGCCTGGAGTGTAGAGTACACGGGATGGACTGAAGCTTTCTTT. This codes for CAWSVEYTGWTEAFF.